This TCR beta chain comes out of a study of OX40 agonist ivuxolimab in advanced cancers. About the study: Dose-escalation patients' cancers were hepatocellular carcinoma, melanoma, renal cell or head and neck cancer.

Clones were sequenced by immunoSEQ multiplex PCR, and TCRdb holds only the in-frame ones, with some missing. The sample holds roughly 7,000 clones; roughly 90% are singletons and the top ten take around 1.9%. As to this clone: Its antigen is still unknown.

The study sampled blood at baseline, cycle 4 day 1, and cycle 7 day 1. Trimming stripped 5 bases from V and 8 bases from J, with 6 bases between. Germline CDR1 SGHTA, CDR2 FQGTGA. CDR3 length: 11 amino acids. Whole-study findings and limits: There were, on average, more expanded clones in CD8+ T cells than in CD4+. Both CD4+ and CD8+ T cell populations in blood had undergone clonal expansion by week 6 at 0.1 to 3.0 mg/kg.

This chain connects TRBV7-3 to TRBJ2-2, with D hard to call. Sequencing used CD4+ or CD8+ T cells sorted from blood, obtained in a trial of the OX40 agonist ivuxolimab. The TCR originated in an adult with an advanced solid tumor such as melanoma, head and neck, liver or kidney cancer. CDR3 protein: CASSTPGELFF. In DNA, the CDR3 is TGTGCCAGCAGCACCCCAGGGGAGCTGTTTTTT.